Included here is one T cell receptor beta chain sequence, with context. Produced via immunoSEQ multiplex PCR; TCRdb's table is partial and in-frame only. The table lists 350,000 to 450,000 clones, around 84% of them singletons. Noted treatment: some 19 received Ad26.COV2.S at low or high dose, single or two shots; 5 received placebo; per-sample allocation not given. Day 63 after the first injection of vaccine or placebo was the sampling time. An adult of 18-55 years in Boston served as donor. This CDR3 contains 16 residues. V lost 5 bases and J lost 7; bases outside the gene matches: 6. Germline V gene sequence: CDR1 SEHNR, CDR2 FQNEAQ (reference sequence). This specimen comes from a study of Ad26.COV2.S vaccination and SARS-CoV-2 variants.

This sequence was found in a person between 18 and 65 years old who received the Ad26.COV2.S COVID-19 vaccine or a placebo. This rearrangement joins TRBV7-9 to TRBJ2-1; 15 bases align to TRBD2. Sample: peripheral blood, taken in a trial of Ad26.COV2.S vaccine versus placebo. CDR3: CASSPRGLAGGNEQFF. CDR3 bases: TGTGCCAGCAGCCCACGCGGACTAGCGGGAGGGAATGAGCAGTTCTTC.